These 20 T cell receptor beta chains came from one sample sequenced in a study of response to subunit inactivated influenza vaccine. TCRdb passed the RT-PCR reads through MiXCR, listing each CDR3 protein once. Of about 570,000 distinct CDR3 sequences listed, about an eighth are singletons. Sequencing used PBMCs from blood, obtained on the day of vaccination. The receptors were sampled from a man in his fifties who received an inactivated influenza vaccine.

The rearrangement uses TRBV11-2 and TRBJ1-4; D ambiguous. CDR1 and CDR2 (germline): SGHAT, FQNNGV. The CDR3 is made up of 15 amino acids. V was clipped by 5 bases and J by 7 bases, with 17 bases between them. In DNA form, the CDR3 reads TGTGCCAGCAGCCAGAACCCTAACGAGGGTGAAAAACTGTTTTTT. It codes for CASSQNPNEGEKLFF.

The CDR3 bases are TGTGCCAGCAGTGTAATAGGTGGCTACACCTTC. It specifies CASSVIGGYTF. The chain recombines TRBV25-1 with TRBJ1-2; D remains unclear. V lost 4 bases and J 7 bases, leaving 7 bases between the germline ends. Germline CDR1 MGHDK, CDR2 SYGVNS. This CDR3 region has 11 residues.

The chain recombines TRBV12-3 or TRBV12-4 with TRBJ2-1, with 8 bases identical to TRBD2. This CDR3 comprises 18 residues. CDR3 loop: CGSFGPVGGRIPYNEQFF. Written as DNA, the CDR3 is TGTGGCAGTTTCGGGCCTGTCGGCGGGAGGATACCCTACAATGAGCAGTTCTTC.

The chain has TRBV28 and TRBJ1-5; 10 positions match TRBD1. Germline assignment: CDR1 MDHEN and CDR2 SYDVKM. CDR3 length: 15 residues. V dropped 6 bases and J dropped 5; count of bases not matched to a gene: 7. DNA of the CDR3: TGTGCCAGCAGGCCGGGACAGGGGTGGGATCAGCCCCAGCATTTT. Residues: CASRPGQGWDQPQHF.

V and J are TRBV4-2 and TRBJ1-1, with no clear D. V was pared by 3 bases and J by 5 bases, with 19 bases between. Germline assignment: CDR1 LGHNA and CDR2 YNFKEQ. CDR3 length: 16 residues. CDR3 in amino acids: CASSQDQGGMGTEAFF. For the CDR3, the DNA is TGTGCCAGCAGCCAGGATCAAGGAGGGATGGGGACTGAAGCTTTCTTT.

This clonotype has a handful of counts. The V and J genes are TRBV12-3 or TRBV12-4 and TRBJ1-1, with 11 bases matching TRBD1. This CDR3 contains 15 residues. Trimming at V came to 2 bases and at J to 4 bases, leaving 3 bases not matched to a gene. CDR3 in amino acids: CASSLSGTGGTEAFF. CDR3 nucleotide sequence: TGTGCCAGCAGTTTAAGCGGGACAGGGGGCACTGAAGCTTTCTTT.

The rearrangement joins TRBV12-3 or TRBV12-4 to TRBJ1-1, with TRBD1 matching over 10 bases. The J segment lost 3 bases and the V segment lost 7 bases, leaving 8 bases of the junction unmatched. The length of the CDR3 is 15 residues. CDR3: CASNRQGAGDTEAFF. The CDR3 DNA sequence: TGTGCCAGCAACCGACAGGGGGCGGGCGACACTGAAGCTTTCTTT.

The sample holds many counts of this clonotype. This chain uses TRBV6-2 or TRBV6-3 with TRBJ2-1; D unclear. V was pared by 7 bases and J by 0 bases, with 13 bases between. The CDR3 is 15 residues long. Germline V CDR1 and CDR2: MNHEY, SVGEGT. The CDR3: CASNVDGSSYNEQFF. In nucleotides, the CDR3 is TGTGCCAGCAACGTGGACGGATCCTCCTACAATGAGCAGTTCTTC.

This clonotype has a count of ten or more. V is TRBV27 and J is TRBJ2-2; no reliable D call. The CDR3 covers 12 residues. Per germline, CDR1 MNHEY and CDR2 SMNVEV (reference sequence). The V and J ends lost 2 bases and 6 bases respectively, with 4 bases between them. DNA of the CDR3: TGTGCCAGCAGTTTAATTGCCGGGGAGCTGTTTTTT. Its protein product is CASSLIAGELFF.

The chain couples TRBV20-1 to TRBJ2-3, with 7 bases fitting TRBD2. Germline CDR1 is DFQATT and CDR2 is SNEGSKA (reference sequence). The V segment lost 4 bases and the J segment 1 base; nucleotides outside the gene matches: 14. The CDR3 is 17 amino acids. In DNA form, the CDR3 reads TGCAGTGCTAAAGTCTCTGGCGGGAGAAAGGGCACAGATACGCAGTATTTT. It is translated as CSAKVSGGRKGTDTQYF.

The rearrangement uses TRBV6-1 and TRBJ1-4, with TRBD1 matching over 8 bases. CDR1 is MNHNS and CDR2 is SASEGT in the germline V gene. Trimming cost V 7 bases and J 7 bases; bases outside gene matches: 20. This CDR3 spans 18 amino acids. The CDR3 DNA reads TGTGCCAGCACCAAGTTTCTACAGGGGGTCCTATCAGGTGAAAAACTGTTTTTT. It is translated as CASTKFLQGVLSGEKLFF.

The chain recombines TRBV6-2 or TRBV6-3 with TRBJ2-7; D ambiguous. Germline V gene data show CDR1 as MNHEY and CDR2 as SVGEGT. V was pared by 0 bases and J by 4 bases, with 16 bases between. This CDR3 has 16 residues. CDR3 sequence reads: CASSYSFREIKYEQYF. The CDR3 DNA reads TGTGCCAGCAGTTACTCATTTCGCGAGATAAAATACGAGCAGTACTTC.

This clonotype was counted only a few times. The V call is TRBV7-2, the J call TRBJ1-2; 10 bases fit TRBD1. This CDR3 has 16 amino acids. The trim removed 1 base at V and 4 bases at J, leaving 6 bases unmatched. Germline-derived CDR1 and CDR2 are SGHTA and FQGNSA. The CDR3: CASSLEGTGESYGYTF. The DNA of the CDR3 is TGTGCCAGCAGCTTAGAGGGGACAGGGGAGAGCTATGGCTACACCTTC.

This clonotype was observed at least ten times. J is TRBJ2-1 and V is TRBV29-1; D gene ambiguous. Germline CDR1 reads SQVTM; CDR2 reads ANQGSEA. The CDR3 extends over 15 amino acids. V lost 3 bases and J lost 0, with 12 bases in between. DNA for the CDR3: TGCAGCGTTGAGCCGTTCCCCAGCTCCTACAATGAGCAGTTCTTC. Translation gives CSVEPFPSSYNEQFF.

This clonotype has just a few counts. The rearrangement uses TRBV20-1 and TRBJ2-5; D not resolved. Germline loops: CDR1 DFQATT, CDR2 SNEGSKA (reference sequence). This CDR3 spans 12 amino acids. Trimming removed 3 bases at V and 3 bases at J, with 8 bases between. CDR3 coding DNA: TGCAGTGCTAGTGGCAGGAAAGAGACCCAGTACTTC. Its protein is CSASGRKETQYF.

The chain recombines TRBV21-1 with TRBJ2-5; the table's D call of TRBD1 was not tested on the DNA. TRBV21-1 is designated a pseudogene. The CDR3 is 17 residues long. CDR3 residues: CASNPPWVRARRETQYF. In nucleotides, the CDR3 is TGTGCCAGCAACCCCCCATGGGTCAGGGCGAGAAGAGAGACCCAGTACTTC.

This clonotype showed up just a few times. The rearrangement joins TRBV13 to TRBJ2-7; 8 bases agree with TRBD1. Trimming cost V 5 bases and J 6 bases; bases outside gene matches: 9. The germline V gene has CDR1 PRHDT and CDR2 FYEKMQ (reference sequence). The CDR3 sequence is 14 residues long. CDR3 protein: CASSRDRTRGEQYF. For the CDR3, the DNA is TGTGCCAGCAGCCGGGACAGGACGAGGGGCGAGCAGTACTTC. Full variable domain (missing parts from reference TRBV13 and TRBJ2-7): AAGVIQSPRHLIKEKRETATLKCYPIPRHDTVYWYQQGPGQDPQFLISFYEKMQSDKGSIPDRFSAQQFSDYHSELNMSSLELGDSALYFCASSRDRTRGEQYFGPGTRLTVT.

This clonotype was seen only a few times. The chain is built from TRBV5-1 and TRBJ2-7, with D tentatively TRBD1 or TRBD2 (5 bases each). From germline, CDR1 is SGHRS and CDR2 YFSETQ. The CDR3 is 14 residues long. Trimming took 5 bases from V and 5 from J, leaving 17 bases between them. The CDR3 here is CASRSLSGAHEQYF. The DNA of the CDR3 is TGCGCCAGCAGGTCCTTATCCGGGGCTCACGAGCAGTACTTC. The variable domain in full, completed from reference TRBV5-1 and TRBJ2-7, reads KAGVTQTPRYLIKTRGQQVTLSCSPISGHRSVSWYQQTPGQGLQFLFEYFSETQRNKGNFPGRFSGRQFSNSRSEMNVSTLELGDSALYLCASRSLSGAHEQYFGPGTRLTVT.

The V call is TRBV5-1, the J call TRBJ2-1; D gene ambiguous. This CDR3 is built from 16 residues. Germline-derived CDR1 and CDR2 are SGHRS and YFSETQ. V dropped 1 base and J dropped 2 bases, with 13 bases sitting between them. CDR3 nucleotides: TGCGCCAGCAGCTTGACTTCGGCTACTGCCTACAATGAGCAGTTCTTC. Amino acids: CASSLTSATAYNEQFF.

This clonotype came up many times. V and J are TRBV20-1 and TRBJ1-1, with a possible D match to TRBD1 (6 bases). Germline loops: CDR1 DFQATT, CDR2 SNEGSKA (reference sequence). Trimming left V 6 bases short and J 4 bases short, with 21 bases between. The CDR3 loop spans 15 amino acids. CDR3 sequence: CSAAQGPLKGTEAFF. The CDR3 DNA follows: TGCAGTGCAGCACAGGGACCCTTAAAGGGCACTGAAGCTTTCTTT.